This T cell receptor beta chain was retrieved from a study of cytomegalovirus exposure and HLA in healthy donors. General study findings and limits: In vitro assays verified that a few CMV-associated chains recognized CMV antigens specifically. Accounts indicate the classifier identified cytomegalovirus status with strong specificity and sensitivity.

Germline V gives CDR1 SGHRS, CDR2 YFSETQ. The length of the CDR3 is 14 residues. V dropped 3 bases and J dropped 5; count of bases not matched to a gene: 7. A word on this clone: Its matching antigen is unknown.

Measured with immunoSEQ multiplex PCR; TCRdb has only the in-frame clones, and not every one. Of about 82,000 clones in the sample, 90% to 95% were seen once. This TCR derives from a woman aged 18-29 years in good health and CMV-seronegative. Sequences were obtained from PBMCs. The chain couples TRBV5-1 to TRBJ2-7, with TRBD1 identical over 8 bases. CDR3 sequence reads: CASSSGQGPDEQYF. The CDR3 DNA sequence: TGCGCCAGCAGCTCCGGACAGGGCCCGGACGAGCAGTACTTC.